The present T cell receptor beta chain was sequenced within a study of beta chain features in type 1 diabetes. About the research overall: All samples yielded some 100,000,000 examined sorted cells. Findings and caveats of the study: Shorter templates might be favored by PCR, equally in patients and controls. There was a moderate but significant shortening of TCRB CDR3s in all four CD4+ subsets of Type 1 diabetes patients.

One heparinised blood draw, averaging approximately 120 mL, came from each donor. The entirety of the isolated RNA underwent reverse transcription, so expressed TCRB transcripts were sequenced. Sequencing was performed with immunoSEQ multiplex PCR; in TCRdb, only in-frame clones are kept and a portion is missing. Here the sample spans approximately 160,000 clones, 10% being singletons. The length of the CDR3 is 14 residues. The germline V gene encodes CDR1 SSHAT and CDR2 FNYEAQ (reference sequence). V lost 5 bases, J lost 5 bases, and 15 bases lay in between. This clone was found a few times. Its antigen is still unknown.

This clonotype was sampled from a man aged 25 to 40 with type 1 diabetes. The specimen was central memory CD4+ T cells from blood. This chain uses TRBV7-7 with TRBJ2-5; no definite D call. The CDR3 nucleotides are TGTGCCAGCAGCCGACTCTTAACCACGGAGACCCAGTACTTC. The encoded protein is CASSRLLTTETQYF.